This T cell receptor beta chain was captured by sequencing in a study of human thymus T cells. Trimming cost V 4 bases and J 5 bases, with 8 bases left between them. The CDR3 consists of 12 residues. CDR1 and CDR2 from the germline V gene are SGHTA and FQGNSA. TCRdb keeps only in-frame clones here, not all; method: immunoSEQ multiplex PCR. The repertoire has 57,000 or so clones, approximately 95% of them found once; the top ten carry nearly 6%. This clonotype was obtained from a boy younger than two with a congenital heart defect but otherwise immunologically healthy. The chain recombines TRBV7-2 with TRBJ2-5; no clear D. Sequencing used blood. For the CDR3, the DNA is TGTGCCAGCAGCTCCGCTTTTGAGACCCAGTACTTC. It is translated as CASSSAFETQYF.